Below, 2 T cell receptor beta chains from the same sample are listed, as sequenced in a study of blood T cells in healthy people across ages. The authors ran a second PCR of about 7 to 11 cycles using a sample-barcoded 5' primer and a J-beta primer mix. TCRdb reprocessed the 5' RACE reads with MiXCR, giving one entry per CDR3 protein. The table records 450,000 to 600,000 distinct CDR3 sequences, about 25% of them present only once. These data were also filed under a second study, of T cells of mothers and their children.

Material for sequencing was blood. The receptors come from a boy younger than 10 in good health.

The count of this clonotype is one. The CDR3 loop reads CAGPGAGELFF. CDR3 coding DNA: TGTGCCGGCCCAGGGGCCGGGGAGCTGTTTTTT. The chain uses TRBV6-4 and TRBJ2-2; a weak D match, TRBD1 (6 bases). This CDR3 contains 11 residues. Germline V CDR1 and CDR2: MRHNA, SNTAGT. V dropped 11 bases and J dropped 6 bases, with 10 bases sitting between them.

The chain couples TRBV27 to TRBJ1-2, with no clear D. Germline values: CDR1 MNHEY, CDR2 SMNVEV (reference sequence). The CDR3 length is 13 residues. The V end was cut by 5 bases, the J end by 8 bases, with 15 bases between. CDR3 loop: CASSIYSYGGYTF. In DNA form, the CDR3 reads TGTGCCAGCAGTATTTACAGCTATGGGGGCTACACCTTC.